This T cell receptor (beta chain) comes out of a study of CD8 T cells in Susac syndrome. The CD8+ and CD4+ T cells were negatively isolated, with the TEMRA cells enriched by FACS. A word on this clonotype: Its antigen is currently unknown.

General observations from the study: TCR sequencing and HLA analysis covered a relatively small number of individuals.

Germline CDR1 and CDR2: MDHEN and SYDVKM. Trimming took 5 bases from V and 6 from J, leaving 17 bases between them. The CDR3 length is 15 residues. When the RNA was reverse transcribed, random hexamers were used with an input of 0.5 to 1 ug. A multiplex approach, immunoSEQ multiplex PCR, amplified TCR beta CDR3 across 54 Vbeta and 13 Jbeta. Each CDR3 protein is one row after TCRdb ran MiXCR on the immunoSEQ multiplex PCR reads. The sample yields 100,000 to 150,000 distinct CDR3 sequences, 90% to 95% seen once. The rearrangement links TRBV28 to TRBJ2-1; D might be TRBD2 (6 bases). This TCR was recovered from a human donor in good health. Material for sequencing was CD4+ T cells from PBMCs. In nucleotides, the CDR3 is TGTGCCAGCAGTCGGATCGGGACTGCCGGCAATGAGCAGTTCTTC. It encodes CASSRIGTAGNEQFF.